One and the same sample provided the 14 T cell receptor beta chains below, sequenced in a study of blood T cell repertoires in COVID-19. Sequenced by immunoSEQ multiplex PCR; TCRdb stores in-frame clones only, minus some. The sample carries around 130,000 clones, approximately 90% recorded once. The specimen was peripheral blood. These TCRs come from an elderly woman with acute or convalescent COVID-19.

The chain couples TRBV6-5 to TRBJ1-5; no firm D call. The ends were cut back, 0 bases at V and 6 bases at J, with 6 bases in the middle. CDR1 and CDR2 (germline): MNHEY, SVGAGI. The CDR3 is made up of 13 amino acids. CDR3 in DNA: TGTGCCAGCAGTTACTCCGTCGGTCAGCCCCAGCATTTT. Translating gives CASSYSVGQPQHF.

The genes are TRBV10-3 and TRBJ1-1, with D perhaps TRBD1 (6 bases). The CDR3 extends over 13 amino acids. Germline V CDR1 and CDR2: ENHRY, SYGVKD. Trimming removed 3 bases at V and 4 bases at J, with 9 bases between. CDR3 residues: CAISETGSTEAFF. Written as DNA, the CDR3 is TGTGCCATCAGTGAAACAGGGAGCACTGAAGCTTTCTTT.

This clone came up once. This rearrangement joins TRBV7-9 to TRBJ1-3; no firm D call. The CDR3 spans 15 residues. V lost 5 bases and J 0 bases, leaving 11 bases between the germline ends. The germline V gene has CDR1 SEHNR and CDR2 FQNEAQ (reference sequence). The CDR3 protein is CASSARATSGNTIYF. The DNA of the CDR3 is TGTGCCAGCAGCGCACGAGCAACCTCTGGAAACACCATATATTTT.

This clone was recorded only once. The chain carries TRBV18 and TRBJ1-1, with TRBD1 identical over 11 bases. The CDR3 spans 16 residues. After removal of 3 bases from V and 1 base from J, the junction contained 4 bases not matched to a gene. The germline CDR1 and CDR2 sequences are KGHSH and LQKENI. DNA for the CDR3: TGTGCCAGCTCACCTCTCGGGACAGGGGGGAACACTGAAGCTTTCTTT. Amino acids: CASSPLGTGGNTEAFF.

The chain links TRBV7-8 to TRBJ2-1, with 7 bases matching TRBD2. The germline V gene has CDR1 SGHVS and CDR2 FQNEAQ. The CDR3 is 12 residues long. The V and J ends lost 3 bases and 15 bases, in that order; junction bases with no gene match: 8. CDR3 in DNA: TGTGCCAGCAGCTTCCTCGACGGGGAGGGGTTCTTC. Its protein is CASSFLDGEGFF.

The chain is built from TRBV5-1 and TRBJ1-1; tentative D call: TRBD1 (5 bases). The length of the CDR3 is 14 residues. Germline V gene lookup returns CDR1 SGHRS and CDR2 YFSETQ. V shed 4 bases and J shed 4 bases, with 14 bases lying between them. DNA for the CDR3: TGCGCCAGCAGCGCGCAAGGGGTCCCCACTGAAGCTTTCTTT. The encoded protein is CASSAQGVPTEAFF.

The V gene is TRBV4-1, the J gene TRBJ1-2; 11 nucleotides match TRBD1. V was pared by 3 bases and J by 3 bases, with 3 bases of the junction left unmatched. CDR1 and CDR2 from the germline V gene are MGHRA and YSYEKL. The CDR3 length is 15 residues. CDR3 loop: CASSQDRGPYYGYTF. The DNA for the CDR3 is TGCGCCAGCAGCCAGGACAGGGGGCCTTACTATGGCTACACCTTC.

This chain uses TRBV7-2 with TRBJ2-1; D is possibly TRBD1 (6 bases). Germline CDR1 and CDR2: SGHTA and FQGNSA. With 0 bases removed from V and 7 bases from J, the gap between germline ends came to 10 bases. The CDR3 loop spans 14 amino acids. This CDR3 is CASSLATGWNEQFF. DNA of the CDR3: TGTGCCAGCAGCTTAGCTACAGGGTGGAATGAGCAGTTCTTC.

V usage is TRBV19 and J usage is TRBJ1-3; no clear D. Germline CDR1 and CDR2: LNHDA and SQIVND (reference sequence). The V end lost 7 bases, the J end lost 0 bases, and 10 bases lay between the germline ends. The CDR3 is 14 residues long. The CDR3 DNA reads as TGTGCCAGTACAACCGGGTACTCTGGAAACACCATATATTTT. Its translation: CASTTGYSGNTIYF.

In DNA, the CDR3 is TGTGCCAGCTCACAGGGACAGGGGGCGGACACTGAAGCTTTCTTT. Protein product: CASSQGQGADTEAFF. V is TRBV18 and J is TRBJ1-1; 12 bases are shared with TRBD1. This CDR3 region has 15 residues. Germline loops: CDR1 KGHSH, CDR2 LQKENI. The junction had 3 bases not matched to a gene; V was cut back by 4 bases and J by 3 bases.

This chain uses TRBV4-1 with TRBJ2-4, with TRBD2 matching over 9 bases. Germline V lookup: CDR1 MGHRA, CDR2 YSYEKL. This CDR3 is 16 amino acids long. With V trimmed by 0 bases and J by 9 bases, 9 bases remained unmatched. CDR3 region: CASSQDGLAGRIIQYF. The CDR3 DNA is TGCGCCAGCAGCCAAGACGGGCTAGCGGGGCGAATCATTCAGTACTTC.

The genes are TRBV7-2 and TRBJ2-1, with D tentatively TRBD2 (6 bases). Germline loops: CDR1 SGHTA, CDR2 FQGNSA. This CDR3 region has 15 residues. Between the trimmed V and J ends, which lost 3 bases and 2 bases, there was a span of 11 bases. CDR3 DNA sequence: TGTGCCAGCAGCTTTTCCCGGGGGACCTACAATGAGCAGTTCTTC. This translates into CASSFSRGTYNEQFF. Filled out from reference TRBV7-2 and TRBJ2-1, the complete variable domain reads GAGVSQSPSNKVTEKGKDVELRCDPISGHTALYWYRQSLGQGLEFLIYFQGNSAPDKSGLPSDRFSAERTGGSVSTLTIQRTQQEDSAVYLCASSFSRGTYNEQFFGPGTRLTVL.

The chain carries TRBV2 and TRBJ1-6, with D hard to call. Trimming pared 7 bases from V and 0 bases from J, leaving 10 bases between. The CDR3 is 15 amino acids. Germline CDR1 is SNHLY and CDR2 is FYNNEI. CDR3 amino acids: CASNGRSSYNSPLHF. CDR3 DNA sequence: TGTGCCAGCAATGGCCGGAGCTCCTATAATTCACCCCTCCACTTT.

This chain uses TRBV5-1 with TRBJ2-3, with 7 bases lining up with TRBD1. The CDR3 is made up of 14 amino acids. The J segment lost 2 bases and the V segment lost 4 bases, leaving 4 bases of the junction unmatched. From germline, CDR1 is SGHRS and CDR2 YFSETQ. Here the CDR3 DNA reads TGCGCCAGCAGCCCTGGACAGGTCACAGATACGCAGTATTTT. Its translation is CASSPGQVTDTQYF.